This T cell receptor beta chain was found in a study of T cells in Graves' hyperthyroidism and ophthalmopathy. Study outcomes and limitations: Among clonotypes expanded in thyroid above 0.001, most were also found in blood.

In regard to this clonotype: Its antigen remains unidentified.

Amplification of TCR beta CDR3 regions was performed using RNA transcripts as template. First-round RT-PCR with HTBI primers amplified the TCR CDR3 region. In TCRdb, the multiplex PCR reads were re-called with MiXCR into one record per CDR3 protein. The sample shows some 560,000 distinct CDR3 sequences, around 14% of them seen only once. The study enrolled patients aged 18 to 65 with newly diagnosed hyperthyroidism of under 2 months' duration. Every diagnosis used clinical symptoms, serum thyroxine and TRAb, thyroid ultrasound and orbital computed tomography. Sequenced: blood. This receptor was identified in a woman between 25 and 40 years old with Graves' hyperthyroidism.

CDR3 sequence (DNA): TGTGCCAGCAGCCCGAGTGAGGGGGTTGAAGCTTTCTTT. Translating it yields CASSPSEGVEAFF. The V gene is TRBV5-4, the J gene TRBJ1-1; TRBD1 is a possible D gene (6 bases). CDR3 size: 13 residues. Germline loops: CDR1 SGHNT, CDR2 YYREEE (reference sequence). V lost 4 bases and J 7 bases, leaving 14 bases between the germline ends.